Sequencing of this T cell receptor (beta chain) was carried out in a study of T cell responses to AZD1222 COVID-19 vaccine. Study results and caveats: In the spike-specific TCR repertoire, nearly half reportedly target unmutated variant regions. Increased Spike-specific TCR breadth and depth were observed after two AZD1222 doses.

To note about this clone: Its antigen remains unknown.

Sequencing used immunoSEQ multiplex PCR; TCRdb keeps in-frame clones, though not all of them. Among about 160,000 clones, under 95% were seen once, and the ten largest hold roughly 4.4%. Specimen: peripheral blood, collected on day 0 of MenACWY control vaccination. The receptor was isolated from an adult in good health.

Written as DNA, the CDR3 is TGTGCCAGCAGTTTATTCGCAGAAATCTACGAGCAGTACTTC. Amino acids: CASSLFAEIYEQYF. The chain recombines TRBV28 with TRBJ2-7; D unclear. The V end was cut by 1 base, the J end by 3 bases, with 10 bases between. The CDR3 consists of 14 residues. CDR1 and CDR2 from the germline V gene are MDHEN and SYDVKM.